This is a list of T cell receptor beta chains from one sample in a study of cytomegalovirus exposure and HLA in healthy donors. Clones were sequenced by immunoSEQ multiplex PCR, and TCRdb holds only the in-frame ones, with some missing. Of about 120,000 clones listed, 77% are singletons. The sequencing input was PBMCs. These receptors all come from a man aged 40-55 years in good health and CMV-seropositive. Both conserved end residues are part of each CDR3.

>TRBV6-5
CASGGAVYYEQYF
>TRBV25-1
CASSEEGVVGNEQFF
>TRBV5-8
CASSFRVQGSYEQYF
>TRBV2
CASKIAGARTDTQYF
>TRBV11-2
CASSLELGQGTEAFF
>TRBV28
CASSPPLGATQETQYF
>TRBV15
CATSPRGTRSNTEAFF
>TRBV27
CASSVNHGLLGETQYF
>TRBV4-2
CASSQEGWGGPRTDTQYF
>TRBV7-9
CASRSRDKGSSEAFF
>TRBV28
CASRDTYGYTF
>TRBV21-1
CASSERGCQETQYF
>TRBV7-9
CASSSARGLGYGYTF
>TRBV19
CASSETGASYGYTF
>TRBV9
CASSPHSGKASYEQYF
>TRBV7-2
CASSINTGRPEAFF
>TRBV5-4
CASSKSSGGSDTQYF
>TRBV5-1
CASSLVPEDIQYF
>TRBV5-1
CASSHAVANTGELFF
>TRBV19
CASSPGQDESQRSYTF
>TRBV28
CASSTGFGAFF
>TRBV6-5
CASSYSARGRHEQYF
>TRBV5-8
CASSLVDRGYTF
>TRBV27
CASNIAGGLEDTQYF
>TRBV5-1
CASSWDSQTQYF